The TCR beta chain under discussion was sequenced for a study of CD8 T cells in ankylosing spondylitis. Study results and limitations: Reportedly, disease-linked clones are significantly enriched in ankylosing spondylitis patients' matched synovial fluid. Some of the motif variants had earlier been found in reactive arthritis patients' fluid and blood. Peripheral blood held disease-linked clones only at relatively low frequency, and these were CD8+.

In this sample, this clonotype turned up a few times. Its target is not known. Compared with germline, one end of the junction differs, possibly owing to a read error. The V gene's germline CDR1 is SGHTA and CDR2 FQGNSA. There are 14 residues in the CDR3. Each TCR beta library was made by quantitative 5'-RACE that incorporated molecular barcodes. TCRdb called the 5' RACE reads again in MiXCR, with one record for every CDR3 protein. The data contain tens of thousands of distinct CDR3 sequences, less than 40% of them singletons. This clonotype was obtained from a male donor with ankylosing spondylitis. Sequenced: synovial fluid, either unsorted or a sorted T cell fraction (not recorded which). V and J are TRBV7-2 and TRBJ2-1, with 7 bases fitting TRBD2. The CDR3 protein is CASSRTRSYNEQDF. The CDR3 nucleotides are TGTGCCAGCAGCCGGACTAGGTCCTACAATGAGCAGGACTTC.